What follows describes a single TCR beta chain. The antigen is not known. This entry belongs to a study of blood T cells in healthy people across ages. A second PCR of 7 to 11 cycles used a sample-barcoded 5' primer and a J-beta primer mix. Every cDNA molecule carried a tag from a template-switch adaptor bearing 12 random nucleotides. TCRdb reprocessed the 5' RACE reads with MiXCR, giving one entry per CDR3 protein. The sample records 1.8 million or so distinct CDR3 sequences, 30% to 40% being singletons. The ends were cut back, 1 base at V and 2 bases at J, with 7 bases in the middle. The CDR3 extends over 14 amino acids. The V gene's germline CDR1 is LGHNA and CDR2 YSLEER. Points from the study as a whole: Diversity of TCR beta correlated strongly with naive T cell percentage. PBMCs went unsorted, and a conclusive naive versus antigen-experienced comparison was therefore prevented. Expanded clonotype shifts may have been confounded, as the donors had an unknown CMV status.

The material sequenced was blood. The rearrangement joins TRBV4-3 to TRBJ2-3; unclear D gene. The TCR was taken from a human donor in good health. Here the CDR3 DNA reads TGCGCCAGCAGCCAAGTGTTGATCACAGATACGCAGTATTTT. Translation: CASSQVLITDTQYF.